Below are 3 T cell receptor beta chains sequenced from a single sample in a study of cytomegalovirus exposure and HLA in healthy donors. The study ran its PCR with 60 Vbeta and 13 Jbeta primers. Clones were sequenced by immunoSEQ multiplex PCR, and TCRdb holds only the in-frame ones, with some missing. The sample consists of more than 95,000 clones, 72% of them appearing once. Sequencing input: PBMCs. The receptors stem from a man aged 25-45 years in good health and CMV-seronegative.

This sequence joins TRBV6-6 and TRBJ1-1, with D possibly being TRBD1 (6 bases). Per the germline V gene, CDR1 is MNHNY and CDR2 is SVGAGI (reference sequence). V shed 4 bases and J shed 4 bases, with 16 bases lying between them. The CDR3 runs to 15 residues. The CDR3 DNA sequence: TGTGCCAGCAGTTCCATCCTACAGGGTGGCACTGAAGCTTTCTTT. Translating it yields CASSSILQGGTEAFF.

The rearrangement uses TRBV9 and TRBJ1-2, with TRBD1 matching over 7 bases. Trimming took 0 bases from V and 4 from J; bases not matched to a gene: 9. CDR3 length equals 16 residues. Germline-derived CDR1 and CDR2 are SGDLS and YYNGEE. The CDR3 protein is CASSVASPGGSYGYTF. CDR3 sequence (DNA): TGTGCCAGCAGCGTAGCATCTCCAGGGGGTAGCTATGGCTACACCTTC. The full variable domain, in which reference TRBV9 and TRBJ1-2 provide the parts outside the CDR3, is DSGVTQTPKHLITATGQRVTLRCSPRSGDLSVYWYQQSLDQGLQFLIQYYNGEERAKGNILERFSAQQFPDLHSELNLSSLELGDSALYFCASSVASPGGSYGYTFGSGTRLTVV.

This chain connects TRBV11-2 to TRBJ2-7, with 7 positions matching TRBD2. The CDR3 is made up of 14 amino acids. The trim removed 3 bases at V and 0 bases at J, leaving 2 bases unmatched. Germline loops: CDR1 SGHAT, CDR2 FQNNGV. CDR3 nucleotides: TGTGCCAGCAGCTTGGGGGGGAGCTCCTACGAGCAGTACTTC. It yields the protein CASSLGGSSYEQYF.